This T cell receptor (beta chain) originates from a study of blood T cell repertoires in COVID-19. Study-level information: Sources were T cells, B-cell-depleted T cells, or PBMCs; the material itself was cDNA or gDNA.

Two negative PCRs, clearance, or symptom resolution characterized the recovered Cohort 3 donors. In the source study's methods: Amplified reference gene primers provided the basis for estimating nucleated cell counts. TCRdb's table, derived via immunoSEQ multiplex PCR, lists solely in-frame clones and lacks some. The DNA was the basis for D and trimming; V, J and clone size are from that table. Altogether 210,000 or so clones are present, 84% being singletons, with the ten largest covering under 2%. The sequenced material came from PBMCs or T cells enriched from blood (not recorded which). The sequence was obtained from a man aged 55 to 70 who had recovered from COVID-19.

The CDR3 DNA is TGTGCCACCAGTGATAACAACAGGGTGGGAGCTTTCTTT. Encoded protein: CATSDNNRVGAFF. The chain joins TRBV24-1 to TRBJ1-1; maybe TRBD1 (6 bases). Trimming took off 3 bases at V and 10 bases at J, with 14 bases between the two ends. CDR3 size: 13 residues. Germline values: CDR1 KGHDR, CDR2 SFDVKD.